A single sample is the source of the 5 T cell receptor beta chains below, sequenced in a study of spatial heterogeneity in lung cancer. This sample's time point: blood at routine non-recurrence follow-up after resection. TCRdb reanalysed the 5' RACE reads using MiXCR and keeps one entry per CDR3 protein. This sample has over 45,000 distinct CDR3 sequences, with roughly 10% found just once. Sequenced here: PBMCs, sampled at follow-up. These receptors were taken from a male donor with early-stage non-small cell lung cancer.

This clonotype was found many times. This sequence joins TRBV20-1 and TRBJ1-2, with D maybe TRBD1 (5 bases). The CDR3 sequence is 14 residues long. The V and J ends lost 6 bases and 0 bases respectively, with 14 bases between them. Germline V gene sequence: CDR1 DFQATT, CDR2 SNEGSKA (reference sequence). CDR3 in DNA: TGCAGTGCCTTTCTCGGGGCCCCTAACTATGGCTACACCTTC. Translating it yields CSAFLGAPNYGYTF.

This chain uses TRBV20-1 with TRBJ2-3; TRBD1 matches at 9 bases. The trim removed 6 bases at V and 0 bases at J, leaving 4 bases unmatched. The CDR3 contains 14 residues. CDR1 is DFQATT, CDR2 SNEGSKA, per germline (reference sequence). The chain's CDR3 is CSAPQGASTDTQYF. The DNA of the CDR3 is TGCAGTGCCCCACAGGGGGCTAGCACAGATACGCAGTATTTT.

This clonotype was found once. A read error is possible here, since a much larger clone lies one base away. V usage is TRBV20-1 and J usage is TRBJ2-3; D assignment may be TRBD1 or TRBD2 (5 bases each). Per germline, CDR1 DFQATT and CDR2 SNEGSKA (reference sequence). CDR3 size: 16 residues. Deletions cut 6 bases from V and 5 bases from J, with 24 bases between. The CDR3 spells CSAILPGRRAIDTQYF. CDR3 in DNA: TGCAGTGCGATTCTTCCGGGACGCAGGGCGATAGATACGCAGTATTTT.

This clonotype has just one count. The V call is TRBV4-3, the J call TRBJ1-4, with D unclear. The germline CDR1 and CDR2 sequences are LGHNA and YSLEER. V lost 0 bases to trimming and J lost 0 bases, with 8 bases between them. The CDR3 contains 16 residues. The DNA for the CDR3 is TGCGCCAGCAGCCAAGACACCACCTCAACTAATGAAAAACTGTTTTTT. Translating it yields CASSQDTTSTNEKLFF.

The V gene is TRBV7-9, the J gene TRBJ1-5; 10 bases align to TRBD1. From germline, CDR1 is SEHNR and CDR2 FQNEAQ (reference sequence). This CDR3 has 14 residues. J was trimmed by 4 bases and V by 6 bases; bases with no gene match: 3. This CDR3 reads CASSEDRGNQPQHF. The CDR3 nucleotides read TGTGCCAGCAGTGAGGACAGGGGGAATCAGCCCCAGCATTTT.